This TCR beta chain is from a study of blood T cell repertoires in COVID-19. Study as a whole: Sites in the United States, Italy and Spain provided acute and convalescent COVID-19 samples. T cells, B-cell-depleted T cells, or PBMCs supplied cDNA or gDNA.

As handled by the study authors: Quantification of nucleated cells was approximated via reference gene primer amplification. Sequencing used immunoSEQ multiplex PCR; TCRdb keeps in-frame clones, though not all of them. The DNA was the basis for D and trimming; V, J and clone size are from that table. The profile shows approximately 180,000 clones, approximately 85% of them singletons. This CDR3 is 15 amino acids long. The V and J ends lost 1 base and 6 bases respectively, with 13 bases between them. Germline CDR1 SEHNR, CDR2 FQNEAQ (reference sequence). The V gene is TRBV7-9, the J gene TRBJ1-5; no firm D call. This TCR came from a woman over 75 with acute or convalescent COVID-19. The sequenced sample was peripheral blood. The CDR3, as DNA: TGTGCCAGCAGCTTAGAAGGAGGGAGTCGTCAGCCCCAGCATTTT. Protein product: CASSLEGGSRQPQHF.